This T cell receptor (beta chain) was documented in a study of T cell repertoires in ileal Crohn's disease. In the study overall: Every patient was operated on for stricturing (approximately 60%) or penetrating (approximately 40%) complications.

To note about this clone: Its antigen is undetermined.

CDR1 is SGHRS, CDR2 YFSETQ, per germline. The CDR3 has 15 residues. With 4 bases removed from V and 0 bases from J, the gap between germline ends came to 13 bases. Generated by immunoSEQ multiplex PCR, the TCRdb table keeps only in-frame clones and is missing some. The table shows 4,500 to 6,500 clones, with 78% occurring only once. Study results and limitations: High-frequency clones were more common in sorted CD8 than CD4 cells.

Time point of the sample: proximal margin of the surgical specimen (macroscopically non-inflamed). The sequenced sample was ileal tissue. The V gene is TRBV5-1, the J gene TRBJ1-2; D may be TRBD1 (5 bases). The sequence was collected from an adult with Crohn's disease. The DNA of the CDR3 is TGCGCCAGCAGCGATGGGGGAACATCTAACTATGGCTACACCTTC. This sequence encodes CASSDGGTSNYGYTF.